This T cell receptor beta chain comes out of a study of monozygotic twins with inflammatory bowel disease. Study outcomes and limitations: A single strong clonotype or signal linked to IBD was not supported.

Blood (2.5 ml) was collected from every donor individually. The total RNA came straight from whole blood, and T cells were not sorted beforehand. Comment on this clonotype: What it binds is not known.

CDR1 is SGHTA, CDR2 FQGNSA, per germline. The CDR3 has 15 residues. TCRdb re-called the 5' RACE reads and gives one entry per CDR3 protein, without DNA. This repertoire comprises about 130,000 distinct CDR3 sequences; its ten largest clones make up 0.95% to 1.5%. Material for sequencing was blood. The rearrangement joins TRBV7-2 to TRBJ1-5. The clonotype originates from a human donor with ulcerative colitis or Crohn's disease, or a healthy co-twin of an affected twin (not recorded which). CDR3 residues: CASSSTRGSNQPQHF.